This is a list of T cell receptor beta chains from one sample in a study of blood T cell repertoires in COVID-19. Assay: immunoSEQ multiplex PCR; the TCRdb copy retains only in-frame clones and omits some. The sample has about 140,000 clones, roughly 87% seen once. Material: peripheral blood. Receptor source: a man aged 70-80 years with acute or convalescent COVID-19. Each CDR3 is given with its conserved first and last residue. A D gene is named only where the DNA matches it firmly. Size is stated for part of the rows, as once, few or many counts, or as a class when the clone is expanded.

CDR3 DNA	CDR3 protein	V gene	D gene	clone size	J gene
TGTGCCAGCAGCCCCCAGGGGGCCAAGGGTGAAGCTTTCTTT	CASSPQGAKGEAFF	TRBV3-1/TRBV3-2	TRBD1	NA	TRBJ1-1
TGTGCCAGCAGCTTGGCGATTGAGGGCACCGGGGAGCTGTTTTTT	CASSLAIEGTGELFF	TRBV7-2	NA	NA	TRBJ2-2
TGTGCCAGCAGTGAGGACAGATGGTCCGTTTTAGACACTGAAGCTTTCTTT	CASSEDRWSVLDTEAFF	TRBV6-1	NA	NA	TRBJ1-1
TGTGCCAGCAGTTATGTCGCCAGGGGGGTTCATGGCTACACCTTC	CASSYVARGVHGYTF	TRBV6-5	TRBD1	NA	TRBJ1-2
TGTGCCAGCAGTTTTAGATCGCCCGCCCTCCGGGACAGGGGGGGTGAGACCCAGTACTTC	CASSFRSPALRDRGGETQYF	TRBV27	TRBD1	NA	TRBJ2-5
TGCGCCAGCAGCTTGGTAGCAGCGGGGGGGCGAATCAATGAGCAGTTCTTC	CASSLVAAGGRINEQFF	TRBV5-1	TRBD2	once	TRBJ2-1
TGTGCCATCAGCAGACAGGGACAGAACACTGAAGCTTTCTTT	CAISRQGQNTEAFF	TRBV10-3	TRBD1	NA	TRBJ1-1
TGCGCCAGCAGCTTGTTACAGGGTCGGATGAACACTGAAGCTTTCTTT	CASSLLQGRMNTEAFF	TRBV5-1	NA	NA	TRBJ1-1
TGCGCCAGCAGCCCTGGGGGCCCAGACAATGAGCAGTTCTTC	CASSPGGPDNEQFF	TRBV5-1	NA	NA	TRBJ2-1
TGTGCCAGCAGCTTAGGTCCCAGGGGGACGAACACTGAAGCTTTCTTT	CASSLGPRGTNTEAFF	TRBV7-2	TRBD1	few	TRBJ1-1
TGTGCCAGCAGGAGGACAGGTCCCACAGATACGCAGTATTTT	CASRRTGPTDTQYF	TRBV28	TRBD1	NA	TRBJ2-3
TGTGCCAGCAGCCAAGTTTCGACAGGGAAAGGGGAGCAGTTCTTC	CASSQVSTGKGEQFF	TRBV14	TRBD1	NA	TRBJ2-1
TGTGCCTGGAGCAGGCAGTTGGGAGGGTTTCAGCCCCAGCATTTT	CAWSRQLGGFQPQHF	TRBV30	NA	NA	TRBJ1-5
TGTGCCTGGAGTGCGCGGGGGCACGCCTACAATGAGCAGTTCTTC	CAWSARGHAYNEQFF	TRBV30	NA	NA	TRBJ2-1
TGTGCCAGCAGCCAGTCCACCGCAGGCTTCTATGGCTACACCTTC	CASSQSTAGFYGYTF	TRBV14	NA	NA	TRBJ1-2
TGCGCCAGCAGCTTCGTCATAGCGGGACACTCCTCCTACAATGAGCAGTTCTTC	CASSFVIAGHSSYNEQFF	TRBV5-1	TRBD2	NA	TRBJ2-1
TGTGCCAGCAGCCAGCGCGGGGGGCCGGGAGGGTACACAGATACGCAGTATTTT	CASSQRGGPGGYTDTQYF	TRBV27	TRBD2	NA	TRBJ2-3
TGTGCCAGCAGTCGGACAGGGGGCGCGAGAACTGAAGCTTTCTTT	CASSRTGGARTEAFF	TRBV28	TRBD1	NA	TRBJ1-1
TGTGCCAGCTCACCGGGACGGGGGAGCAATCAGCCCCAGCATTTT	CASSPGRGSNQPQHF	TRBV18	NA	NA	TRBJ1-5
TGTGCCAGCTCACCCCAACAGCTAGCGGGGTACACAGATACGCAGTATTTT	CASSPQQLAGYTDTQYF	TRBV18	TRBD2	few	TRBJ2-3
TGTGCCAGCAGTGACTCTAGCTTGCAGTTCTTC	CASSDSSLQFF	TRBV12-3/TRBV12-4	NA	NA	TRBJ2-1
TGTGCCAGCAGCCCCGGGACAACCTATAGCAATCAGCCCCAGCATTTT	CASSPGTTYSNQPQHF	TRBV2	NA	NA	TRBJ1-5
TGTGCCAGCAGTTTAACAGTCAATCAGCCCCAGCATTTT	CASSLTVNQPQHF	TRBV28	NA	NA	TRBJ1-5
TGTGCCAGCAGCTCCTTTGGGTCGCGGGGTGGGGAAGTGAGGGCCCTCCACTTT	CASSSFGSRGGEVRALHF	TRBV11-2	NA	NA	TRBJ1-6
TGTGCCAGCAGCCAAGGTCCTGATGGCTACACCTTC	CASSQGPDGYTF	TRBV3-1/TRBV3-2	NA	NA	TRBJ1-2
TGTGCCAGCAGCCGGACAGGGGGGAAGACCCAGTACTTC	CASSRTGGKTQYF	TRBV27	TRBD1	NA	TRBJ2-5
TGTGCCAGCAGCTTCGGACAGGGGGCGGCGGGAGTAGCCTACAATGAGCAGTTCTTC	CASSFGQGAAGVAYNEQFF	TRBV7-2	TRBD1	NA	TRBJ2-1
TGTGCCGGTAACAGGGAAGGGGCCGGGGAGCTGTTTTTT	CAGNREGAGELFF	TRBV30	NA	few	TRBJ2-2
TGTGCCAGCAGTGAAGGTCAGTTCTATGGCTACACCTTC	CASSEGQFYGYTF	TRBV2	NA	NA	TRBJ1-2
TGTGCCAGCAGCTTAGGGCGGGGGGGCGGAGATACGCAGTATTTT	CASSLGRGGGDTQYF	TRBV7-9	TRBD2	NA	TRBJ2-3
TGCGCCAGCAGCTTGTCTCGGACAGGGGGGAACACCGGGGAGCTGTTTTTT	CASSLSRTGGNTGELFF	TRBV5-1	TRBD1	few	TRBJ2-2
TGCGCCAGCAGCGTTGTGGTAGCGGGGGGTGTAGAGACCCAGTACTTC	CASSVVVAGGVETQYF	TRBV5-1	TRBD2	NA	TRBJ2-5
TGCAGCGTTGCCCAGACGACAGGGGCGAGCCGGGCCCAGTACTTC	CSVAQTTGASRAQYF	TRBV29-1	TRBD1	NA	TRBJ2-5
TGTGCCTGGAGTGTAGGGGGGGTCGAAGAGACCCAGTACTTC	CAWSVGGVEETQYF	TRBV30	NA	NA	TRBJ2-5
TGCAGCGTTGAACTTTCTACGGGGGTAACCGGGGAGCTGTTTTTT	CSVELSTGVTGELFF	TRBV29-1	NA	NA	TRBJ2-2
TGTGCCAGCAGGGGCTGGGGCGGAGAAGATAGCTACACCTTC	CASRGWGGEDSYTF	TRBV28	NA	NA	TRBJ1-2
TGTGCCAGCAGCTTCTCAGGGGGAAATGGCTACACCTTC	CASSFSGGNGYTF	TRBV7-2	TRBD1	NA	TRBJ1-2
TGTGCCAGCTCAACGTCCGGGACAGGGGGACGCGAGCAGTACTTC	CASSTSGTGGREQYF	TRBV18	TRBD1	NA	TRBJ2-7
TGTGCCAGCTCACCACGATCTCGGGATAATTCACCCCTCCACTTT	CASSPRSRDNSPLHF	TRBV18	NA	few	TRBJ1-6
TGTGCCAGCAACCGGGACAGTAATGAAAAACTGTTTTTT	CASNRDSNEKLFF	TRBV25-1	TRBD1	NA	TRBJ1-4
TGTGCCAGCTCACCACCAGGAGGGGTGGGCGAGCAGTACTTC	CASSPPGGVGEQYF	TRBV18	NA	NA	TRBJ2-7